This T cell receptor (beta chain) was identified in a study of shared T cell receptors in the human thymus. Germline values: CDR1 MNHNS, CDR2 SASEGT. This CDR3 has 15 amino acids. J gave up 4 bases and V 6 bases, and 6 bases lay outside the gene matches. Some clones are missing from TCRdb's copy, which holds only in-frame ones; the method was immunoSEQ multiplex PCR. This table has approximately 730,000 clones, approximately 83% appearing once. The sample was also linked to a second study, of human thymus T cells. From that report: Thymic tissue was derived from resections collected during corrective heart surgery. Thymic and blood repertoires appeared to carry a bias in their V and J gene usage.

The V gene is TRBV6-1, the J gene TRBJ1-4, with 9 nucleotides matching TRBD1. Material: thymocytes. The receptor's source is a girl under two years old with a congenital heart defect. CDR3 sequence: CASSPGTGSNEKLFF. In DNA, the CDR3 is TGTGCCAGCAGCCCGGGGACAGGGAGTAATGAAAAACTGTTTTTT.